A selection of T cell receptor beta chains follows, all from one sample in a study of metastatic and nonmetastatic thyroid tumors. TCRdb re-called the PCR reads with MiXCR. The sample lists tens of thousands of clones; 20% were seen once. Sequenced: blood. The source of these receptors is a female donor with papillary thyroid cancer or a benign thyroid nodule (not recorded which). Some clones in this sample may be carry-over from other donors' samples. The CDR3 runs from the conserved cysteine through the conserved F or W. A D gene is named only where the DNA matches it firmly. Clone size is shown for a subset of rows, as once, few, many or a class of expanded clone.

CDR3aa: CASSRTGVDSPLHF; CDR3nt: TGTGCCAGCAGTCGGACAGGGGTGGATTCACCCCTCCACTTT; abundance: many; j_gene: TRBJ1-6; d_gene: TRBD1; len: 14; v_gene: TRBV7-9
CDR3aa: CASSPEGSGMAGTQNF; CDR3nt: TGTGCCAGCAGCCCCGAGGGAAGCGGGATGGCCGGGACCCAGAACTTC; abundance: -; j_gene: TRBJ2-5; d_gene: TRBD2; len: 16; v_gene: TRBV4-2
CDR3aa: CASSSGTGVNEQFF; CDR3nt: TGTGCCAGCAGCTCCGGGACAGGGGTAAATGAGCAGTTCTTC; abundance: many; j_gene: TRBJ2-1; d_gene: TRBD1; len: 14; v_gene: TRBV28
CDR3aa: CATNVGQDYGYTF; CDR3nt: TGTGCCACCAACGTCGGACAGGACTATGGCTACACCTTC; abundance: many; j_gene: TRBJ1-2; d_gene: TRBD1; len: 13; v_gene: TRBV15
CDR3aa: CASSPGTDTQYF; CDR3nt: TGTGCCAGCTCACCAGGCACAGATACGCAGTATTTT; abundance: many; j_gene: TRBJ2-3; d_gene: -; len: 12; v_gene: TRBV18
CDR3aa: CASSGQVYNEQFF; CDR3nt: TGTGCCAGCTCAGGACAGGTCTACAATGAGCAGTTCTTC; abundance: many; j_gene: TRBJ2-1; d_gene: TRBD1; len: 13; v_gene: TRBV18
CDR3aa: CASSLAGGATEAFF; CDR3nt: TGTGCCAGCAGCTTGGCCGGGGGGGCCACTGAAGCTTTCTTT; abundance: many; j_gene: TRBJ1-1; d_gene: -; len: 14; v_gene: TRBV5-6
CDR3aa: CASSSRLMGNTIYF; CDR3nt: TGTGCCAGCAGTTCAAGACTTATGGGAAACACCATATATTTT; abundance: few; j_gene: TRBJ1-3; d_gene: -; len: 14; v_gene: TRBV6-5
CDR3aa: CASSYTPTMAYEQYF; CDR3nt: TGTGCCAGCAGTTACACCCCGACAATGGCCTACGAGCAGTACTTC; abundance: few; j_gene: TRBJ2-7; d_gene: -; len: 15; v_gene: TRBV6-8
CDR3aa: CASSEAGALAANTGELFF; CDR3nt: TGTGCCAGCAGTGAAGCAGGCGCGCTAGCTGCTAACACCGGGGAGCTGTTTTTT; abundance: -; j_gene: TRBJ2-2; d_gene: -; len: 18; v_gene: TRBV6-1
CDR3aa: CASSLGGSSYNEQFF; CDR3nt: TGCGCCAGCAGCTTGGGGGGGAGCTCCTACAATGAGCAGTTCTTC; abundance: -; j_gene: TRBJ2-1; d_gene: -; len: 15; v_gene: TRBV5-1
CDR3aa: CASSPRYDHYF; CDR3nt: TGTGCCAGCAGTCCCCGATACGATCATTACTTC; abundance: few; j_gene: TRBJ2-7; d_gene: -; len: 11; v_gene: TRBV2
CDR3aa: CATSRTQETQYF; CDR3nt: TGTGCCACCAGCAGGACGCAAGAGACCCAGTACTTC; abundance: many; j_gene: TRBJ2-5; d_gene: -; len: 12; v_gene: TRBV15
CDR3aa: CASSSRELYTEAFF; CDR3nt: TGTGCCAGCAGCTCCAGGGAGCTCTACACTGAAGCTTTCTTT; abundance: many; j_gene: TRBJ1-1; d_gene: -; len: 14; v_gene: TRBV5-5
CDR3aa: CASSLWSSGAQGQYF; CDR3nt: TGTGCCAGCAGTTTATGGTCTAGCGGGGCCCAAGGGCAGTACTTC; abundance: many; j_gene: TRBJ2-7; d_gene: TRBD2; len: 15; v_gene: TRBV28
CDR3aa: CASSNPGHQPQHF; CDR3nt: TGTGCCAGTAGTAATCCGGGCCACCAGCCCCAGCATTTT; abundance: many; j_gene: TRBJ1-5; d_gene: -; len: 13; v_gene: TRBV19
CDR3aa: CSARLGGAYNSPLHF; CDR3nt: TGCAGTGCTAGATTGGGAGGGGCCTATAATTCACCCCTCCACTTT; abundance: many; j_gene: TRBJ1-6; d_gene: -; len: 15; v_gene: TRBV20-1
CDR3aa: CSGCRGGVGYTF; CDR3nt: TGCAGCGGGTGCAGGGGCGGAGTGGGCTACACCTTC; abundance: few; j_gene: TRBJ1-2; d_gene: -; len: 12; v_gene: TRBV29-1
CDR3aa: CSAEREATGELFF; CDR3nt: TGCAGTGCTGAGCGGGAGGCAACCGGGGAGCTGTTTTTT; abundance: many; j_gene: TRBJ2-2; d_gene: TRBD2; len: 13; v_gene: TRBV20-1
CDR3aa: CASLENTEAFF; CDR3nt: TGTGCCAGCCTCGAGAACACTGAAGCTTTCTTT; abundance: many; j_gene: TRBJ1-1; d_gene: -; len: 11; v_gene: TRBV28
CDR3aa: CASSQVLAGGTGELFF; CDR3nt: TGTGCCAGCAGCCAAGTTCTAGCGGGAGGCACCGGGGAGCTGTTTTTT; abundance: many; j_gene: TRBJ2-2; d_gene: TRBD2; len: 16; v_gene: TRBV3-1
CDR3aa: CASQRTEGTGELFF; CDR3nt: TGTGCCAGCCAGCGGACCGAGGGCACCGGGGAGCTGTTTTTT; abundance: many; j_gene: TRBJ2-2; d_gene: -; len: 14; v_gene: TRBV7-9
CDR3aa: CASSSKGPGITEAFF; CDR3nt: TGTGCCAGCAGCTCAAAGGGCCCCGGGATCACTGAAGCTTTCTTT; abundance: many; j_gene: TRBJ1-1; d_gene: -; len: 15; v_gene: TRBV12-3/TRBV12-4
CDR3aa: CSPRTSGRSEQFF; CDR3nt: TGCAGCCCAAGGACTAGCGGGAGGAGTGAGCAGTTCTTC; abundance: many; j_gene: TRBJ2-1; d_gene: TRBD2; len: 13; v_gene: TRBV20-1
CDR3aa: CASSLRGYGANVLTF; CDR3nt: TGTGCCAGCAGTTTACGGGGATATGGGGCCAACGTCCTGACTTTC; abundance: many; j_gene: TRBJ2-6; d_gene: -; len: 15; v_gene: TRBV12-3/TRBV12-4
CDR3aa: CASSDMGRDNNEAFF; CDR3nt: TGTGCCAGCAGTGACATGGGCCGGGATAATAACGAAGCTTTCTTT; abundance: many; j_gene: TRBJ1-1; d_gene: -; len: 15; v_gene: TRBV27
CDR3aa: CASSSLGSGANVLTF; CDR3nt: TGTGCCAGTAGTTCCCTGGGCTCTGGGGCCAACGTCCTGACTTTC; abundance: many; j_gene: TRBJ2-6; d_gene: -; len: 15; v_gene: TRBV19
CDR3aa: CASSLYGEGGELFF; CDR3nt: TGTGCCAGCAGTTTGTATGGGGAGGGCGGGGAGCTGTTTTTT; abundance: many; j_gene: TRBJ2-2; d_gene: TRBD2; len: 14; v_gene: TRBV27
CDR3aa: CASSLFAGEKFF; CDR3nt: TGTGCCAGCAGCTTATTCGCGGGAGAAAAGTTCTTC; abundance: many; j_gene: TRBJ2-1; d_gene: TRBD2; len: 12; v_gene: TRBV7-2
CDR3aa: CAISESETGELFF; CDR3nt: TGTGCCATCAGTGAGTCAGAAACCGGGGAGCTGTTTTTT; abundance: many; j_gene: TRBJ2-2; d_gene: -; len: 13; v_gene: TRBV10-3
CDR3aa: CSARDISSGKRAYTQYF; CDR3nt: TGCAGTGCTAGAGATATCTCTAGCGGAAAGAGAGCGTATACGCAGTATTTT; abundance: -; j_gene: TRBJ2-3; d_gene: TRBD2; len: 17; v_gene: TRBV20-1
CDR3aa: CASSLQGDNEQFF; CDR3nt: TGTGCCAGCAGTCTACAGGGAGACAATGAGCAGTTCTTC; abundance: many; j_gene: TRBJ2-1; d_gene: -; len: 13; v_gene: TRBV12-3/TRBV12-4
CDR3aa: CSASLPGDRNEQYF; CDR3nt: TGCAGTGCTAGTCTCCCAGGAGATCGGAACGAGCAGTACTTC; abundance: -; j_gene: TRBJ2-7; d_gene: -; len: 14; v_gene: TRBV20-1
CDR3aa: CSARYRRLAGAPNEHFF; CDR3nt: TGCAGTGCTAGATATCGGAGACTAGCGGGAGCCCCCAATGAGCACTTCTTC; abundance: once; j_gene: TRBJ2-1; d_gene: TRBD2; len: 17; v_gene: TRBV20-1
CDR3aa: CAISGGTSGLNEQFF; CDR3nt: TGTGCCATCAGTGGCGGGACTAGCGGTTTAAATGAGCAGTTCTTC; abundance: many; j_gene: TRBJ2-1; d_gene: TRBD2; len: 15; v_gene: TRBV10-3
CDR3aa: CSARDPSGQGGTDTQYF; CDR3nt: TGCAGTGCTAGAGATCCTTCCGGACAGGGGGGCACAGATACGCAGTATTTT; abundance: many; j_gene: TRBJ2-3; d_gene: TRBD1; len: 17; v_gene: TRBV20-1
CDR3aa: CSARVGAIGIVGELFF; CDR3nt: TGCAGTGCTAGAGTAGGCGCTATCGGGATTGTCGGGGAGCTGTTTTTT; abundance: -; j_gene: TRBJ2-2; d_gene: -; len: 16; v_gene: TRBV20-1
CDR3aa: CASSRGGTSYNEQFF; CDR3nt: TGTGCCAGCAGTCGGGGCGGGACCTCCTACAATGAGCAGTTCTTC; abundance: many; j_gene: TRBJ2-1; d_gene: -; len: 15; v_gene: TRBV27
CDR3aa: CASSYGGGRAYYEQFF; CDR3nt: TGTGCCAGCAGTTACGGCGGCGGGAGGGCCTACTATGAGCAGTTCTTC; abundance: many; j_gene: TRBJ2-1; d_gene: TRBD2; len: 16; v_gene: TRBV6-2/TRBV6-3
CDR3aa: CASSLLGMESPLHF; CDR3nt: TGTGCCAGCAGCTTGTTAGGGATGGAATCACCCCTCCACTTT; abundance: many; j_gene: TRBJ1-6; d_gene: -; len: 14; v_gene: TRBV5-5
CDR3aa: CATSYNRGAGELFF; CDR3nt: TGTGCCACCAGTTATAACAGGGGCGCCGGGGAGCTGTTTTTT; abundance: few; j_gene: TRBJ2-2; d_gene: TRBD1; len: 14; v_gene: TRBV24-1
CDR3aa: CASGYLGYGANVLTF; CDR3nt: TGCGCCAGCGGGTATTTAGGCTATGGGGCCAACGTCCTGACTTTC; abundance: -; j_gene: TRBJ2-6; d_gene: -; len: 15; v_gene: TRBV5-1
CDR3aa: CASSISSSSGNTIYF; CDR3nt: TGCGCCAGCAGCATAAGCTCGAGCTCTGGAAACACCATATATTTT; abundance: -; j_gene: TRBJ1-3; d_gene: -; len: 15; v_gene: TRBV4-1
CDR3aa: CASRQGTQWGPLDF; CDR3nt: TGTGCCAGCAGACAGGGGACCCAATGGGGCCCCCTCGACTTT; abundance: -; j_gene: TRBJ1-6; d_gene: TRBD1; len: 14; v_gene: TRBV28
CDR3aa: CASASALGGGETQYF; CDR3nt: TGTGCCAGCGCGTCTGCCTTGGGGGGGGGAGAGACCCAGTACTTC; abundance: many; j_gene: TRBJ2-5; d_gene: TRBD2; len: 15; v_gene: TRBV7-6
CDR3aa: CASSIEQNAYEQYF; CDR3nt: TGTGCCAGTAGTATAGAACAGAACGCCTACGAGCAGTACTTC; abundance: many; j_gene: TRBJ2-7; d_gene: -; len: 14; v_gene: TRBV19
CDR3aa: CASSLDIQDRSYTF; CDR3nt: TGCGCCAGCAGCTTGGATATCCAGGATAGAAGCTACACCTTC; abundance: medium-sized; j_gene: TRBJ1-2; d_gene: -; len: 14; v_gene: TRBV5-1
CDR3aa: CASSYDAAGTSGRGEQYF; CDR3nt: TGTGCCAGCAGTTACGATGCCGCCGGGACTAGCGGGAGGGGTGAGCAGTACTTC; abundance: many; j_gene: TRBJ2-7; d_gene: TRBD2; len: 18; v_gene: TRBV6-5
CDR3aa: CGSSHRDTQYF; CDR3nt: TGTGGCAGCTCGCACAGGGATACGCAGTATTTT; abundance: -; j_gene: TRBJ2-3; d_gene: -; len: 11; v_gene: TRBV18
CDR3aa: CSAGTGGTEAFF; CDR3nt: TGCAGTGCCGGGACAGGGGGCACTGAAGCTTTCTTT; abundance: -; j_gene: TRBJ1-1; d_gene: TRBD1; len: 12; v_gene: TRBV20-1
CDR3aa: CASSSDGASGNTVYF; CDR3nt: TGTGCCAGCAGCTCCGATGGAGCCTCTGGAAACACCGTATATTTT; abundance: -; j_gene: TRBJ1-3; d_gene: -; len: 15; v_gene: TRBV9
CDR3aa: CSASPLGGSYTWELFF; CDR3nt: TGCAGTGCTAGCCCCTTAGGCGGGAGCTACACCTGGGAGCTGTTTTTT; abundance: -; j_gene: TRBJ2-2; d_gene: TRBD2; len: 16; v_gene: TRBV20-1
CDR3aa: CASSPRMVAGGDEQYF; CDR3nt: TGTGCCAGCAGCCCTAGGATGGTAGCGGGAGGTGATGAGCAGTACTTC; abundance: many; j_gene: TRBJ2-7; d_gene: TRBD2; len: 16; v_gene: TRBV7-9